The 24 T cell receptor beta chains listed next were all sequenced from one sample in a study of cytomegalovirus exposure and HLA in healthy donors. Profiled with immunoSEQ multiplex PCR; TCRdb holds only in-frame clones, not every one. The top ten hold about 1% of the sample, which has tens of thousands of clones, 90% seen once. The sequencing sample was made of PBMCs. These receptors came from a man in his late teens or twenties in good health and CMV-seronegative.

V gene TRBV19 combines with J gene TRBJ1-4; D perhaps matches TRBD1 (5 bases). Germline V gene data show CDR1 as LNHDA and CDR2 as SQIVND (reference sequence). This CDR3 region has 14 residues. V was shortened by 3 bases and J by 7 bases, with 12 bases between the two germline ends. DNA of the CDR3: TGTGCCAGTAGTATGGGGCAGGGCGCTGAAAAACTGTTTTTT. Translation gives CASSMGQGAEKLFF.

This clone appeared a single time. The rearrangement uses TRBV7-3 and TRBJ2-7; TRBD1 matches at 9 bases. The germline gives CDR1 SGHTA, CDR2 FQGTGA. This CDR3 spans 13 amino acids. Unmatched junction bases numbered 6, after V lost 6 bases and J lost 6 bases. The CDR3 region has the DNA TGTGCCAGCAGTCCCACAGGGGGCCTCGAGCAGTACTTC. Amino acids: CASSPTGGLEQYF.

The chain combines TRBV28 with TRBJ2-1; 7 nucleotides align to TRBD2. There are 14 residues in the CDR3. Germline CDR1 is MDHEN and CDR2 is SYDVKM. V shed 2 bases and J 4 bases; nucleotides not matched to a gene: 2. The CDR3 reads CASSLAGEYNEQFF. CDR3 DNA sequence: TGTGCCAGCAGTTTAGCGGGAGAATACAATGAGCAGTTCTTC. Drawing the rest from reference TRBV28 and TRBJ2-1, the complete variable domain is DVKVTQSSRYLVKRTGEKVFLECVQDMDHENMFWYRQDPGLGLRLIYFSYDVKMKEKGDIPEGYSVSREKKERFSLILESASTNQTSMYLCASSLAGEYNEQFFGPGTRLTVL.

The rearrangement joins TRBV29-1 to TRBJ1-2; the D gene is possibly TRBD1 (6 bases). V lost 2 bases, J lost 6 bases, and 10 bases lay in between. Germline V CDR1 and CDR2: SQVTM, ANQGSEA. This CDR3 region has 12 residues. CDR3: CSVEQGWDGYTF. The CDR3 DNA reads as TGCAGCGTTGAACAGGGGTGGGATGGCTACACCTTC. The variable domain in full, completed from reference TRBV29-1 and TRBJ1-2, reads SAVISQKPSRDICQRGTSLTIQCQVDSQVTMMFWYRQQPGQSLTLIATANQGSEATYESGFVIDKFPISRPNLTFSTLTVSNMSPEDSSIYLCSVEQGWDGYTFGSGTRLTVV.

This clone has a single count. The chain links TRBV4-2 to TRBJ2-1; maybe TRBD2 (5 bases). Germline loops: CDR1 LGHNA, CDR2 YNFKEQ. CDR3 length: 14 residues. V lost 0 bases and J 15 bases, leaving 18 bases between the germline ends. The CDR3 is CASSQDLSGGVGFF. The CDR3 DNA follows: TGTGCCAGCAGCCAAGACCTGAGCGGCGGAGTTGGGTTCTTC.

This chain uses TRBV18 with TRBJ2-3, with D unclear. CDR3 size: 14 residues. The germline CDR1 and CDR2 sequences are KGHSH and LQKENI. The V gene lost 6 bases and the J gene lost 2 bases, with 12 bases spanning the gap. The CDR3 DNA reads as TGTGCCAGCTCCCCCCGGAGCGACACAGATACGCAGTATTTT. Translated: CASSPRSDTDTQYF.

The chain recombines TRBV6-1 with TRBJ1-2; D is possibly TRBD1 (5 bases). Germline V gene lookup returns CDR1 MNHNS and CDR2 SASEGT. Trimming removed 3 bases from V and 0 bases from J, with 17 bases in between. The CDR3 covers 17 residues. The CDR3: CASSEGDGGWTNYGYTF. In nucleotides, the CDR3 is TGTGCCAGCAGTGAGGGAGACGGGGGGTGGACTAACTATGGCTACACCTTC.

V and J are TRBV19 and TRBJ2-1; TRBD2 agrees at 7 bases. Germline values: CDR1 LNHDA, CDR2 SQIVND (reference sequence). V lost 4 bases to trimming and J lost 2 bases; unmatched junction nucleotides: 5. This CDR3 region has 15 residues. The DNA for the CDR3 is TGTGCCAGTAGTAAAACGGGACTACCCTACAATGAGCAGTTCTTC. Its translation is CASSKTGLPYNEQFF.

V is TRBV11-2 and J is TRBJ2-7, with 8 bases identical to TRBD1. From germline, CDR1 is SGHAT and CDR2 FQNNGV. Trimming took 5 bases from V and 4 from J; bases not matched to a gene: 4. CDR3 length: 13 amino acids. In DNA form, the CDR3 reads TGTGCCAGCAGCACCCGGACAGGGTACGAGCAGTACTTC. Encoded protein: CASSTRTGYEQYF.

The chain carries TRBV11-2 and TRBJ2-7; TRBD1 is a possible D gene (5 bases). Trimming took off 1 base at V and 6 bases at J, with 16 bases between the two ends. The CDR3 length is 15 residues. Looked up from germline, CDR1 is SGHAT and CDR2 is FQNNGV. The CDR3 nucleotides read TGTGCCAGCAGCTTAGGATCCAGGGTGGCCGCCGAGCAGTACTTC. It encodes CASSLGSRVAAEQYF.

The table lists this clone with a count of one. CDR3: CASKYVDRDEGLSTIYF. The CDR3 DNA reads TGTGCCAGCAAATACGTGGACAGGGACGAAGGATTGAGCACCATATATTTT. V is TRBV27 and J is TRBJ1-3; 8 bases line up with TRBD1. The CDR3 extends over 17 amino acids. The V gene end was trimmed by 7 bases and the J gene end by 9 bases; junction bases not matched to a gene: 20. Germline CDR1 is MNHEY and CDR2 is SMNVEV (reference sequence).

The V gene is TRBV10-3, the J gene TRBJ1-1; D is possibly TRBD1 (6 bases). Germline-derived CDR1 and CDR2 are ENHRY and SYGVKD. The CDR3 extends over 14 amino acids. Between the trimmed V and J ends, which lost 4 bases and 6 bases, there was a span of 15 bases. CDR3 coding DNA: TGTGCCATCAGTGGAATAGGGGGGGGGTCTGAAGCTTTCTTT. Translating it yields CAISGIGGGSEAFF.

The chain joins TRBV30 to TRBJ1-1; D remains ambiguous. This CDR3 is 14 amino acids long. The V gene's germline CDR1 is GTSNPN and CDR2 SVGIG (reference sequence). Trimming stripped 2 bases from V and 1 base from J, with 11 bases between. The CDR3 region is CAWSPRHRNTEAFF. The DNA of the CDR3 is TGTGCCTGGAGTCCCAGGCACCGGAACACTGAAGCTTTCTTT.

In nucleotides, the CDR3 is TGTGCCAGCAGTTTATCCCGGTACGAGCAGTACTTC. Amino acids: CASSLSRYEQYF. The genes are TRBV28 and TRBJ2-7; unclear D gene. V shed 1 base and J shed 4 bases, with 5 bases lying between them. Germline loops: CDR1 MDHEN, CDR2 SYDVKM. This CDR3 has 12 amino acids.

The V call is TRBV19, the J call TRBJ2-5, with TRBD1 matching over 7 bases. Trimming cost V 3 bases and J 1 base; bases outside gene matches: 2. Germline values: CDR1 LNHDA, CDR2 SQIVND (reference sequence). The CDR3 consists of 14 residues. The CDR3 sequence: CASSMSGGQETQYF. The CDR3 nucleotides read TGTGCCAGTAGTATGTCAGGGGGCCAAGAGACCCAGTACTTC.

This CDR3 is CASSRGFRDTSYEQYF. The CDR3 nucleotides read TGTGCCAGCAGTCGGGGTTTCCGGGACACGTCCTACGAGCAGTACTTC. This rearrangement joins TRBV6-8 to TRBJ2-7, with a possible D match to TRBD1 (6 bases). Trimming pared 5 bases from V and 1 base from J, leaving 18 bases between. This CDR3 region has 16 residues. The V gene's germline CDR1 is MNHGY and CDR2 SAAAGT.

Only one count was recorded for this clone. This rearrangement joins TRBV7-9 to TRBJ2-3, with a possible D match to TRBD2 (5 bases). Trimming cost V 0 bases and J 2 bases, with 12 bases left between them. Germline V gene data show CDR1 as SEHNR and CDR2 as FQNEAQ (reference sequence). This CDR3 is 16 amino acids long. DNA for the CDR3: TGTGCCAGCAGCTTAGCGCTTATGGGAGACACAGATACGCAGTATTTT. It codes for CASSLALMGDTDTQYF. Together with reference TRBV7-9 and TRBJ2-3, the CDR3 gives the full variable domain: DTGVSQNPRHKITKRGQNVTFRCDPISEHNRLYWYRQTLGQGPEFLTYFQNEAQLEKSRLLSDRFSAERPKGSFSTLEIQRTEQGDSAMYLCASSLALMGDTDTQYFGPGTRLTVL.

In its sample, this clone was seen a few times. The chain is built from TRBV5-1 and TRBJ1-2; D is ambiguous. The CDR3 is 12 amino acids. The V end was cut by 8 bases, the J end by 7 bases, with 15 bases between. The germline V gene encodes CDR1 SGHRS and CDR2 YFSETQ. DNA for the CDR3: TGCGCCAGATCTACTCCTCATGGTGGCTACACCTTC. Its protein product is CARSTPHGGYTF.

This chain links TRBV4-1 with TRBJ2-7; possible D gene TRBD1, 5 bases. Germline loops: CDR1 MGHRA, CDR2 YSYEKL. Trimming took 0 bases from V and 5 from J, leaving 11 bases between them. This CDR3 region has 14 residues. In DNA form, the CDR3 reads TGCGCCAGCAGCCAAGATCGCACAGGCCACGAGCAGTACTTC. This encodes CASSQDRTGHEQYF.

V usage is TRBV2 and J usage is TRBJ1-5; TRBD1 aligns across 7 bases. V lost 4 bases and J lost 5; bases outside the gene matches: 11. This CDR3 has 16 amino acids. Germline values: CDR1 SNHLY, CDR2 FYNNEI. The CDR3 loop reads CASSVGGTVIYQPQHF. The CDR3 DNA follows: TGTGCCAGCAGTGTGGGCGGGACAGTGATATATCAGCCCCAGCATTTT.

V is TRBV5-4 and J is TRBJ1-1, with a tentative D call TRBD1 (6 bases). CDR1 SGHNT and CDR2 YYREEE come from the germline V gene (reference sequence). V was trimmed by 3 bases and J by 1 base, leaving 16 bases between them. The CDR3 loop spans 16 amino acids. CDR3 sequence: CASSWGGGIGNTEAFF. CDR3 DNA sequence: TGTGCCAGCAGCTGGGGAGGGGGTATCGGGAACACTGAAGCTTTCTTT.

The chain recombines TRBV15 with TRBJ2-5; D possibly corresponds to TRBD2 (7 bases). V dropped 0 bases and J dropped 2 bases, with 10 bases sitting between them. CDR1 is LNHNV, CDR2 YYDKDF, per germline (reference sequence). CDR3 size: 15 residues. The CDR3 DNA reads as TGTGCCACCAGCAGAGAGGGGGGGCAGCAAGAGACCCAGTACTTC. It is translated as CATSREGGQQETQYF.

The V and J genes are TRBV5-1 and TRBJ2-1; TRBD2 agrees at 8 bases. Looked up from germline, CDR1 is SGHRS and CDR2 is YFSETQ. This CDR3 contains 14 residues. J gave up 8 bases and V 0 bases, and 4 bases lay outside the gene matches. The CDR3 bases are TGCGCCAGCAGCTTGGTGGCGGGAGGTCATGAGCAGTTCTTC. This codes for CASSLVAGGHEQFF.

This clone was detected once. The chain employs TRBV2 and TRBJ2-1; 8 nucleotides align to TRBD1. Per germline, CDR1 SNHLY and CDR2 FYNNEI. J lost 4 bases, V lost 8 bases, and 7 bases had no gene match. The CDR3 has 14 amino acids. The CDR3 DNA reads TGTGCCAGCGTGGACAGGGACCGGTACAATGAGCAGTTCTTC. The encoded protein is CASVDRDRYNEQFF.